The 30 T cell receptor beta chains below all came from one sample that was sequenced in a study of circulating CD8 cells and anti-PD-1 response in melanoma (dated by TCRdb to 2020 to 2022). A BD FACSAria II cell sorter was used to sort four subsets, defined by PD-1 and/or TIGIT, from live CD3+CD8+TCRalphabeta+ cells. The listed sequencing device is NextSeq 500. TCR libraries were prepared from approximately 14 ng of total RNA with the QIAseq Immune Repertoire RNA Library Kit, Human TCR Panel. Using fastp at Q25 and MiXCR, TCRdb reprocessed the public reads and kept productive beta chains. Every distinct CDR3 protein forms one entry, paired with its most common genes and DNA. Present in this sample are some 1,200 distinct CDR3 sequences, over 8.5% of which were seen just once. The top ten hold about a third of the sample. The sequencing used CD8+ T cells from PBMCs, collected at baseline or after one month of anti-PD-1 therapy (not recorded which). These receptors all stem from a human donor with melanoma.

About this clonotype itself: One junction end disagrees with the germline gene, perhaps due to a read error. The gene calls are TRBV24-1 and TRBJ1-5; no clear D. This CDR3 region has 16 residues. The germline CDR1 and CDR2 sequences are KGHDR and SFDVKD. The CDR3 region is CAASDLIKEGNQPQHF. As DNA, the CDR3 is TGTGCCGCCAGTGACCTCATCAAAGAGGGCAATCAGCCCCAGCATTTT.

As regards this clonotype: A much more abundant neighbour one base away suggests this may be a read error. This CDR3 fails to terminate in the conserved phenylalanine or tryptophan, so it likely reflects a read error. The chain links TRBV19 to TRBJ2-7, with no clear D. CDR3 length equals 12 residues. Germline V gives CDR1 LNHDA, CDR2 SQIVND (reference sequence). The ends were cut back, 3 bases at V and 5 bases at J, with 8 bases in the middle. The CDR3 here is CASSIGPNEQYY. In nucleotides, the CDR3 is TGTGCCAGTAGTATCGGGCCGAACGAGCAGTACTAC.

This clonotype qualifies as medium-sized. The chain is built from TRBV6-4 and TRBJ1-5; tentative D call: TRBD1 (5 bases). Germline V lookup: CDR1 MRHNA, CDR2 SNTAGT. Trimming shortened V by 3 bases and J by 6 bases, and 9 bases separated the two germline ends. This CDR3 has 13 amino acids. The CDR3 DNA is TGTGCCAGCAGTGATGGGGACGGTCAGCCCCAGCATTTT. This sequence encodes CASSDGDGQPQHF.

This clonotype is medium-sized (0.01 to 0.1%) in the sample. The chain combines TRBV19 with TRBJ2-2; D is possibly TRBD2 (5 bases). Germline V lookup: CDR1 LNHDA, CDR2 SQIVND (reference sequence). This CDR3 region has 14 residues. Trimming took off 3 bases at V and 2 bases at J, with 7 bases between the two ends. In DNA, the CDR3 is TGTGCCAGTAGTATCGGAGGTAACACCGGGGAGCTGTTTTTT. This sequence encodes CASSIGGNTGELFF.

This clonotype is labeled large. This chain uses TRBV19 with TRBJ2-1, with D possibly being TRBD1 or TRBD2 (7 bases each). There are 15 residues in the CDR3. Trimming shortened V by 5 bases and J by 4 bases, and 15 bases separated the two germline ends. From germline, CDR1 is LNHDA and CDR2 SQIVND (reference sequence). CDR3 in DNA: TGTGCCAGTAGTGCAGGGGGGGGCGCTTACAATGAGCAGTTCTTC. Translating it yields CASSAGGGAYNEQFF.

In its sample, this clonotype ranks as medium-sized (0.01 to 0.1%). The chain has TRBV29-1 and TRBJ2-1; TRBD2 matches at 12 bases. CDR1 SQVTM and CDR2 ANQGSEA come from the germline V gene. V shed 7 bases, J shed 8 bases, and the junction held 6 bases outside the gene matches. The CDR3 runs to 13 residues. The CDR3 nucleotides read TGCAGCGCTCTAGCGGGGGGGCGATATGAGCAGTTCTTC. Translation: CSALAGGRYEQFF.

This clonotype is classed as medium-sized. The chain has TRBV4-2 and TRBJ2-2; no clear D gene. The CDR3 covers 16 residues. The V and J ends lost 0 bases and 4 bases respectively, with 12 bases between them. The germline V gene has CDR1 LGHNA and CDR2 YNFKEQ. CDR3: CASSQDGYSGTGELFF. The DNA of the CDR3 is TGTGCCAGCAGCCAAGATGGCTACTCGGGCACCGGGGAGCTGTTTTTT.

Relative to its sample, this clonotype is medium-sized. The CDR3 nucleotides are TGTGCCAGCTCCGACCTAAACCAAGATCGGAGAGATACGCAGTATTTT. It encodes CASSDLNQDRRDTQYF. The chain couples TRBV18 to TRBJ2-3; D gene uncertain. The CDR3 totals 16 residues. Trimming cost V 6 bases and J 5 bases, with 21 bases left between them. Germline CDR1 reads KGHSH; CDR2 reads LQKENI. The variable domain in full, with the rest retrieved from reference TRBV18 and TRBJ2-3, is NAGVMQNPRHLVRRRGQEARLRCSPMKGHSHVYWYRQLPEEGLKFMVYLQKENIIDESGMPKERFSAEFPKEGPSILRIQQVVRGDSAAYFCASSDLNQDRRDTQYFGPGTRLTVL.

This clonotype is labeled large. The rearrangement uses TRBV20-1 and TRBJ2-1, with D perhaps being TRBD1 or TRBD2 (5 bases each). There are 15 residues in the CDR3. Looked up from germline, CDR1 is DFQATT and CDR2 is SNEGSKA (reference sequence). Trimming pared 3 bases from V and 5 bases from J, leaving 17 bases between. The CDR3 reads CSASTRDGWNNEQFF. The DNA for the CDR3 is TGCAGTGCTAGCACCCGGGACGGATGGAACAATGAGCAGTTCTTC.

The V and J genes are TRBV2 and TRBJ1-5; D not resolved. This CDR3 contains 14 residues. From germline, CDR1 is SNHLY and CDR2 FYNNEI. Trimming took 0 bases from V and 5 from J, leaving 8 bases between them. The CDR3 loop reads CASSEARGYQPQHF. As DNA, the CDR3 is TGTGCCAGCAGTGAAGCGCGCGGGTATCAGCCCCAGCATTTT.

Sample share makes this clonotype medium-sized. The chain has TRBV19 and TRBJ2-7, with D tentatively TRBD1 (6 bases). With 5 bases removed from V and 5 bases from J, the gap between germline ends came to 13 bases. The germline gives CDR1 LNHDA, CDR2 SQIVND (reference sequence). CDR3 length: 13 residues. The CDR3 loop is CASSSDSSHEQYF. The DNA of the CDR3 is TGTGCCAGTAGTTCGGACAGTTCTCACGAGCAGTACTTC.

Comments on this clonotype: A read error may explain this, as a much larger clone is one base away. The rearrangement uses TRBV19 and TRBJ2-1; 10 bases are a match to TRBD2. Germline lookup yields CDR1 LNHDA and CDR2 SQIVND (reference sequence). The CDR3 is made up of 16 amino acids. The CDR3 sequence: CAGSIGTSATYNEQFF. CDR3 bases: TGTGCCGGTAGTATTGGGACTAGCGCTACCTACAATGAGCAGTTCTTC. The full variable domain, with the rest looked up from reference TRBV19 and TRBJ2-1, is DGGITQSPKYLFRKEGQNVTLSCEQNLNHDAMYWYRQDPGQGLRLIYYSQIVNDFQKGDIAEGYSVSREKKESFPLTVTSAQKNPTAFYLCAGSIGTSATYNEQFFGPGTRLTVL.

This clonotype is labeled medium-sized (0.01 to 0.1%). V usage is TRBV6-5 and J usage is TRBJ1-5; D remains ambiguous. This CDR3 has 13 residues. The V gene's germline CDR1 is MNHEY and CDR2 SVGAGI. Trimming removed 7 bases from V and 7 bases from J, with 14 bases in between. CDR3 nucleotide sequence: TGTGCCAGCAAGGCGGGATCGGAGCAGCCCCAGCATTTT. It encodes CASKAGSEQPQHF.

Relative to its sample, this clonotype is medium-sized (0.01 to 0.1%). As DNA, the CDR3 is TGCGCCAGCAGTTCGGGCGGGGACAGGGGAAAAACCGGGGAGCTGTTTTTT. Protein product: CASSSGGDRGKTGELFF. The V and J genes are TRBV23-1 and TRBJ2-2; TRBD1 aligns across 10 bases. Being an ORF, TRBV23-1 has a function that is uncertain. Trimming at V came to 5 bases and at J to 5 bases, leaving 11 bases not matched to a gene. The CDR3 loop spans 17 amino acids.

As DNA, the CDR3 is TGTGCCAGCAGCCAATCGGGACGGTATCGGACATCTAGCACAGATACGCAGTATTTT. Protein: CASSQSGRYRTSSTDTQYF. The chain links TRBV14 to TRBJ2-3, with D perhaps being TRBD1 or TRBD2 (5 bases each). Germline V gene data show CDR1 as SGHDN and CDR2 as FVKESK. With 2 bases removed from V and 0 bases from J, the gap between germline ends came to 21 bases. The CDR3 sequence is 19 residues long. The variable domain in full, completed from reference TRBV14 and TRBJ2-3, reads EAGVTQFPSHSVIEKGQTVTLRCDPISGHDNLYWYRRVMGKEIKFLLHFVKESKQDESGMPNNRFLAERTGGTYSTLKVQPAELEDSGVYFCASSQSGRYRTSSTDTQYFGPGTRLTVL.

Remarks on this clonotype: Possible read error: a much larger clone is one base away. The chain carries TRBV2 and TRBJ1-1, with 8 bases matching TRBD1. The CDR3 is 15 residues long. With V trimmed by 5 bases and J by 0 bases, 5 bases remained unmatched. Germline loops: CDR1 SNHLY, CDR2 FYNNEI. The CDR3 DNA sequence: TGTGCCAGCAGTATGGGACAGGTAATGAACACTGAAGCTTTCTTT. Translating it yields CASSMGQVMNTEAFF.

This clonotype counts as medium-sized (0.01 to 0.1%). The CDR3 DNA follows: TGTGCCAGCAGCTTCAGGGCGGGTGAGCAGTTCTTC. Encoded protein: CASSFRAGEQFF. This rearrangement joins TRBV11-1 to TRBJ2-1; TRBD1 or TRBD2 may be the D gene (5 bases each). Germline loops: CDR1 SGHAT, CDR2 FQDESV (reference sequence). The length of the CDR3 is 12 residues. V was shortened by 3 bases and J by 9 bases, with 9 bases between the two germline ends.

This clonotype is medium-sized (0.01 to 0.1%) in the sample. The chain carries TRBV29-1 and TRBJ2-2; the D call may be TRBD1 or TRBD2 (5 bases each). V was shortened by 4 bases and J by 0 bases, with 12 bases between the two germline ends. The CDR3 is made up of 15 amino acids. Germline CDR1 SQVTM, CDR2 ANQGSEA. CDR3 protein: CSVAGTPSNTGELFF. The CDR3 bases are TGCAGCGTTGCCGGGACGCCTTCGAACACCGGGGAGCTGTTTTTT.

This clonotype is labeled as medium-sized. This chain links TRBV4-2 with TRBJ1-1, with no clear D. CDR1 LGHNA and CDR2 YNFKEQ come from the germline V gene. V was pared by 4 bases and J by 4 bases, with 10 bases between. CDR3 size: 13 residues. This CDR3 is CASSPQGSTEAFF. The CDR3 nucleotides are TGTGCCAGCAGCCCCCAAGGGAGCACTGAAGCTTTCTTT.

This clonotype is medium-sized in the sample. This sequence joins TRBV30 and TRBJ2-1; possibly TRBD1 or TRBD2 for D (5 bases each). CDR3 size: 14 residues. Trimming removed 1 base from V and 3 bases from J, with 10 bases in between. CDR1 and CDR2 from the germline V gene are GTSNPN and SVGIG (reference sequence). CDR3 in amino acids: CAWSGDAGYNEQFF. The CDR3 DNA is TGTGCCTGGAGTGGGGACGCGGGCTACAATGAGCAGTTCTTC.

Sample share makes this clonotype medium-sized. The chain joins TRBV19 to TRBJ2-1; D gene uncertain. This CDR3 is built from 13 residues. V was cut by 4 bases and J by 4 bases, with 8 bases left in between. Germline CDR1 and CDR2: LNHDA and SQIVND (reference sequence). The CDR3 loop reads CASSTALYNEQFF. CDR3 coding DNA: TGTGCCAGTAGTACAGCCCTATACAATGAGCAGTTCTTC.

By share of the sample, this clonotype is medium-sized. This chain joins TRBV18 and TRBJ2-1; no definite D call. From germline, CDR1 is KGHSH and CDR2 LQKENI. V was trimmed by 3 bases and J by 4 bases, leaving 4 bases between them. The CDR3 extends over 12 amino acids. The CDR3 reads CASSPIYNEQFF. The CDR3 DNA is TGTGCCAGCTCACCGATATACAATGAGCAGTTCTTC.

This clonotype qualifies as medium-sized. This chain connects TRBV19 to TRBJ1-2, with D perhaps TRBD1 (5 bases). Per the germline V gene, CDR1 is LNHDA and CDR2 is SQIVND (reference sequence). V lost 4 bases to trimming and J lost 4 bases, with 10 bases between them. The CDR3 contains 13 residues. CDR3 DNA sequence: TGTGCCAGTAGTACCGGGGCAGTCTATGGCTACACCTTC. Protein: CASSTGAVYGYTF.

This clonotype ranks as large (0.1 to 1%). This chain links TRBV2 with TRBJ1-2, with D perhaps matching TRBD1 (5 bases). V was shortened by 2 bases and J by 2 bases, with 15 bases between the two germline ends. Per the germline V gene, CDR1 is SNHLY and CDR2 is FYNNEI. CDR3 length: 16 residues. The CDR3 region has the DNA TGTGCCAGCAGTGAACGGGACGGTGGGGAAAACTATGGCTACACCTTC. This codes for CASSERDGGENYGYTF.

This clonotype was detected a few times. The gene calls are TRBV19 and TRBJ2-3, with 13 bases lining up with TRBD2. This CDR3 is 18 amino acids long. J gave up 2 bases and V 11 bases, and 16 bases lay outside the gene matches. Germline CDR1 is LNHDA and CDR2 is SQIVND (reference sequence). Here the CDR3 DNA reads TGTGCCTCCAGAAGTGCGACTAGCGGGGGGAAATTCACAGATACGCAGTATTTT. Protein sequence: CASRSATSGGKFTDTQYF.

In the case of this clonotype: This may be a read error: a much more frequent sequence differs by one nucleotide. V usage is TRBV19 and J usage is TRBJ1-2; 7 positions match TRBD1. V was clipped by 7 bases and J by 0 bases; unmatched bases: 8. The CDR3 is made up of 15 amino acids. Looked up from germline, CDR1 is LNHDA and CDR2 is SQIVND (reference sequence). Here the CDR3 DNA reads TGTGCCAGTATTACCGGGGACAGTGCTAACTATGGCTACACCTTC. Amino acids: CASITGDSANYGYTF.

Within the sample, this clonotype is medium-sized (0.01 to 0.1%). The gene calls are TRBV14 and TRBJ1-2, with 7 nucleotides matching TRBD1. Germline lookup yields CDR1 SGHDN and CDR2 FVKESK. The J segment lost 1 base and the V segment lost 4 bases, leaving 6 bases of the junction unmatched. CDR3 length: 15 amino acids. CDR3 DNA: TGTGCCAGCAGCCCGTGGACAGGCTATAACTATGGCTACACCTTC. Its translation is CASSPWTGYNYGYTF.

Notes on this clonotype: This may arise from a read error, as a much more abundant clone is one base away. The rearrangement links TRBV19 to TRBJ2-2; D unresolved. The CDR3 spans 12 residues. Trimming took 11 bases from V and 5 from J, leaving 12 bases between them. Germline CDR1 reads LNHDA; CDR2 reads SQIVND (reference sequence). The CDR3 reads CACSFPTGELFF. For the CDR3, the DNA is TGTGCCTGTTCTTTCCCAACCGGGGAGCTGTTTTTT.

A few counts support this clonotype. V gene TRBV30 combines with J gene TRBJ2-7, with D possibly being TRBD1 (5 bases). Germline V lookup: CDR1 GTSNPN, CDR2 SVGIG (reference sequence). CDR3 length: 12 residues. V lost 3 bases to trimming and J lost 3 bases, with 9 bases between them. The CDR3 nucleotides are TGTGCCTGGAGGGCAGGGAACTACGAGCAGTACTTC. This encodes CAWRAGNYEQYF.

This chain's CDR3 is CANSNPGTPIDTQYF. The DNA for the CDR3 is TGTGCCAACTCGAACCCTGGGACTCCCATAGATACGCAGTATTTT. The V call is TRBV19, the J call TRBJ2-3; D might be TRBD2 (6 bases). CDR3 length equals 15 residues. Germline V gene data show CDR1 as LNHDA and CDR2 as SQIVND (reference sequence). V was clipped by 10 bases and J by 5 bases, with 22 bases between them.